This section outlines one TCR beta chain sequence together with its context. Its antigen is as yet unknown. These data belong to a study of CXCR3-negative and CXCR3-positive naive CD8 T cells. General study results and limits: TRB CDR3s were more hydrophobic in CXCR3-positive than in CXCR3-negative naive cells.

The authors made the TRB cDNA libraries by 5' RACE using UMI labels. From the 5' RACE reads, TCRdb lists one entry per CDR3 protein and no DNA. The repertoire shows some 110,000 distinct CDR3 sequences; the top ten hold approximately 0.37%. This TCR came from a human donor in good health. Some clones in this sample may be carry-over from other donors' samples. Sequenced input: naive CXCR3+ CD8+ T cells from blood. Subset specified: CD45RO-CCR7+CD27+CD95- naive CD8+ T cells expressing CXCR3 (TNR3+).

This chain's CDR3 is CSVILAGGHTNTGELFF. The chain combines TRBV29-1 with TRBJ2-2; TCRdb indicates TRBD2, and absent DNA this call remains unverified. CDR3 size: 17 residues. CDR1 SQVTM and CDR2 ANQGSEA come from the germline V gene.